What follows describes a single T cell receptor beta chain. Its antigen is currently unknown. A junction end diverges from the germline sequence, so it may reflect a read error. The entry originates in a study of T cell repertoires in cytomegalovirus infection. Study results and limitations: CMV-specific TCR beta clonotypes restricted by HLA-C were the ones dominating the ex vivo response.

This CDR3 has 18 residues. Germline V gives CDR1 SGHDN, CDR2 FVKESK. TCRdb re-analysed the reads in MiXCR, keeping a single row per CDR3 protein. The repertoire includes around 750,000 distinct CDR3 sequences, less than 35% of them detected once, and under 15% sits in the top ten. This TCR was recovered from a human donor in good health (CMV status not recorded). Some clones in this sample may be carry-over from other donors' samples. The rearrangement joins TRBV14 to TRBJ1-2, with D possibly being TRBD1 (5 bases). The sequencing here drew on cultured CD8+ T cells from PBMCs, taken from culture after CMV antigen stimulation. The CDR3 sequence: CVSSQDRRARGSNYGYTF. In DNA, the CDR3 is TGTGTCAGCAGCCAAGATCGCAGGGCGCGCGGGTCTAACTATGGCTACACCTTC.